A selection of T cell receptor beta chains follows, all from one sample in a study of blood T cell repertoires in COVID-19. Clones were read by immunoSEQ multiplex PCR, and TCRdb kept only the in-frame ones, dropping some. The sample holds about 200,000 clones, 80% to 90% seen once. Material for sequencing was peripheral blood. Source of these receptors: a woman aged 80 or over with acute or convalescent COVID-19. The CDR3 runs from the conserved cysteine through the conserved F or W. The order of the fields is J gene, V gene, CDR3 length, CDR3 protein.

J gene: TRBJ1-1; V gene: TRBV19; CDR3 length: 13; CDR3 protein: CASSIESPFEAFF
J gene: TRBJ1-1; V gene: TRBV9; CDR3 length: 14; CDR3 protein: CASSAEGVNTEAFF
J gene: TRBJ1-2; V gene: TRBV19; CDR3 length: 11; CDR3 protein: CASSGGYGYTF
J gene: TRBJ2-3; V gene: TRBV11-3; CDR3 length: 13; CDR3 protein: CASRTGNTDTQYF
J gene: TRBJ2-2; V gene: TRBV3-1/TRBV3-2; CDR3 length: 14; CDR3 protein: CASSQVLDTGELFF
J gene: TRBJ2-1; V gene: TRBV13; CDR3 length: 15; CDR3 protein: CASSPTNRGYNEQFF
J gene: TRBJ2-3; V gene: TRBV10-3; CDR3 length: 15; CDR3 protein: CAIRLTGTGLDTQYF
J gene: TRBJ2-5; V gene: TRBV29-1; CDR3 length: 17; CDR3 protein: CSVDGVSGRAYQETQYF
J gene: TRBJ1-6; V gene: TRBV3-1/TRBV3-2; CDR3 length: 18; CDR3 protein: CASSQVRDEESRNSPLHF
J gene: TRBJ2-2; V gene: TRBV3-1/TRBV3-2; CDR3 length: 15; CDR3 protein: CASSQGGHPTGELFF
J gene: TRBJ1-4; V gene: TRBV11-2; CDR3 length: 14; CDR3 protein: CASSWNGVNEKLFF
J gene: TRBJ2-3; V gene: TRBV5-1; CDR3 length: 16; CDR3 protein: CASSEGTSGYTDTQYF
J gene: TRBJ1-1; V gene: TRBV6-5; CDR3 length: 15; CDR3 protein: CASSYADRANTEAFF
J gene: TRBJ2-7; V gene: TRBV5-1; CDR3 length: 14; CDR3 protein: CASSLEGQTYEQYF
J gene: TRBJ2-3; V gene: TRBV2; CDR3 length: 15; CDR3 protein: CASRRLAGLGGTQYF
J gene: TRBJ2-7; V gene: TRBV21-1; CDR3 length: 19; CDR3 protein: CASSAQTSGDTSQGYEQYF
J gene: TRBJ1-1; V gene: TRBV7-9; CDR3 length: 12; CDR3 protein: CASSMTGTEAFF
J gene: TRBJ1-1; V gene: TRBV5-1; CDR3 length: 18; CDR3 protein: CASSLPPGQGAKNTEAFF
J gene: TRBJ2-3; V gene: TRBV6-6; CDR3 length: 13; CDR3 protein: CASSFLPADTQYF
J gene: TRBJ1-1; V gene: TRBV9; CDR3 length: 15; CDR3 protein: CASSVGEESPFGAFF
J gene: TRBJ2-5; V gene: TRBV11-3; CDR3 length: 14; CDR3 protein: CASSASLQGETQYF
J gene: TRBJ2-1; V gene: TRBV27; CDR3 length: 10; CDR3 protein: CARLANEQFF
J gene: TRBJ1-4; V gene: TRBV25-1; CDR3 length: 14; CDR3 protein: CASSGRQDREKLFF
J gene: TRBJ2-1; V gene: TRBV6-5; CDR3 length: 16; CDR3 protein: CASSSLGSGSGNEQFF
J gene: TRBJ1-6; V gene: TRBV7-2; CDR3 length: 13; CDR3 protein: CASSFPQGPPLHF
J gene: TRBJ2-2; V gene: TRBV7-3; CDR3 length: 13; CDR3 protein: CASSSPSAGELFF
J gene: TRBJ1-4; V gene: TRBV6-5; CDR3 length: 15; CDR3 protein: CASSFSLGTNEKLFF
J gene: TRBJ1-1; V gene: TRBV5-1; CDR3 length: 15; CDR3 protein: CASSTDRATDTEAFF
J gene: TRBJ1-5; V gene: TRBV5-3; CDR3 length: 14; CDR3 protein: CARSYGQINQPQHF
J gene: TRBJ2-6; V gene: TRBV4-3; CDR3 length: 21; CDR3 protein: CASSQDSILTGALSGANVLTF
J gene: TRBJ1-1; V gene: TRBV7-8; CDR3 length: 14; CDR3 protein: CASSSGTGNTEAFF
J gene: TRBJ1-4; V gene: TRBV6-5; CDR3 length: 15; CDR3 protein: CASRGTGEGGEKLFF
J gene: TRBJ1-1; V gene: TRBV7-9; CDR3 length: 15; CDR3 protein: CASSLRLGEGTEAFF
J gene: TRBJ1-5; V gene: TRBV24-1; CDR3 length: 15; CDR3 protein: CATSDPRQGSQPQHF
J gene: TRBJ2-7; V gene: TRBV2; CDR3 length: 14; CDR3 protein: CASSDRDRPYEQYF
J gene: TRBJ1-5; V gene: TRBV24-1; CDR3 length: 17; CDR3 protein: CATSDFRADRVNQPQHF
J gene: TRBJ2-5; V gene: TRBV7-6; CDR3 length: 14; CDR3 protein: CASSFTGLQETQYF
J gene: TRBJ1-2; V gene: TRBV21-1; CDR3 length: 12; CDR3 protein: CASSPGGDGYTF
J gene: TRBJ1-5; V gene: TRBV3-1/TRBV3-2; CDR3 length: 15; CDR3 protein: CASSQVPGVDQPQHF
J gene: TRBJ2-2; V gene: TRBV9; CDR3 length: 12; CDR3 protein: CASSPYTGELFF
J gene: TRBJ2-3; V gene: TRBV7-6; CDR3 length: 15; CDR3 protein: CASTPRLAGVGTQYF
J gene: TRBJ1-6; V gene: TRBV9; CDR3 length: 13; CDR3 protein: CASSRDSLTPLHF
J gene: TRBJ1-5; V gene: TRBV2; CDR3 length: 13; CDR3 protein: CASSKSGNQPQHF
J gene: TRBJ1-4; V gene: TRBV30; CDR3 length: 15; CDR3 protein: CAWSSSGATNEKLFF
J gene: TRBJ2-5; V gene: TRBV5-1; CDR3 length: 16; CDR3 protein: CASSWGTAEYQETQYF
J gene: TRBJ1-4; V gene: TRBV5-1; CDR3 length: 16; CDR3 protein: CASSTLTTGPNEKLFF
J gene: TRBJ1-1; V gene: TRBV11-3; CDR3 length: 14; CDR3 protein: CASSLVQGGTEAFF
J gene: TRBJ1-1; V gene: TRBV7-2; CDR3 length: 16; CDR3 protein: CASSLASGQMNTEAFF
J gene: TRBJ1-6; V gene: TRBV3-1/TRBV3-2; CDR3 length: 14; CDR3 protein: CASSRGPFNSPLHF
J gene: TRBJ2-5; V gene: TRBV7-9; CDR3 length: 14; CDR3 protein: CASSFQAGGETQYF
J gene: TRBJ1-6; V gene: TRBV19; CDR3 length: 15; CDR3 protein: CASRPGQGNNSPLHF
J gene: TRBJ2-7; V gene: TRBV2; CDR3 length: 13; CDR3 protein: CASSELTNSEQYF
J gene: TRBJ1-4; V gene: TRBV28; CDR3 length: 14; CDR3 protein: CASNLPATNEKLFF
J gene: TRBJ1-2; V gene: TRBV4-3; CDR3 length: 16; CDR3 protein: CASSQVYQLGGGGYTF
J gene: TRBJ2-3; V gene: TRBV5-6; CDR3 length: 15; CDR3 protein: CASSFGTGEDDTQYF